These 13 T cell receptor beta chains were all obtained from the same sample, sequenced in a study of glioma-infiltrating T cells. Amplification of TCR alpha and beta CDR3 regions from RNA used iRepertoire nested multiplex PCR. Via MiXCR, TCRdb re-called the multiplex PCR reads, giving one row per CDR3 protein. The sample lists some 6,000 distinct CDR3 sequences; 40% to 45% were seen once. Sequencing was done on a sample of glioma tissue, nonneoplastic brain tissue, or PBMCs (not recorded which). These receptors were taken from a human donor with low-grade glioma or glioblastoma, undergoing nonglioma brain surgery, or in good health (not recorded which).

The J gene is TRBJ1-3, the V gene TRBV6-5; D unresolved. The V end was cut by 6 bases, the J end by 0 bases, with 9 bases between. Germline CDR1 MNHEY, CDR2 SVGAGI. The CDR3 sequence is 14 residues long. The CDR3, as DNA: TGTGCCAGCAGAACGTCGGGCTCTGGAAACACCATATATTTT. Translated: CASRTSGSGNTIYF.

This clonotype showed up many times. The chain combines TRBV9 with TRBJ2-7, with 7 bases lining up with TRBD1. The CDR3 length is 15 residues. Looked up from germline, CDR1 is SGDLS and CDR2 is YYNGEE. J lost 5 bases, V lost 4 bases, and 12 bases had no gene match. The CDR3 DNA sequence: TGTGCCAGCAGCCTGACCCCGACAGGGCGGGACGAGCAGTACTTC. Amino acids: CASSLTPTGRDEQYF.

CDR3 amino acids: CASSYMDTAGTDTQYF. The DNA of the CDR3 is TGTGCCAGCAGTTACATGGACACGGCAGGCACAGATACGCAGTATTTT. The chain combines TRBV28 with TRBJ2-3; TRBD1 might be the D (5 bases). CDR1 is MDHEN, CDR2 SYDVKM, per germline. The CDR3 has 16 residues. The germline V and J ends were trimmed by 4 bases and 1 base, with 15 bases remaining between them.

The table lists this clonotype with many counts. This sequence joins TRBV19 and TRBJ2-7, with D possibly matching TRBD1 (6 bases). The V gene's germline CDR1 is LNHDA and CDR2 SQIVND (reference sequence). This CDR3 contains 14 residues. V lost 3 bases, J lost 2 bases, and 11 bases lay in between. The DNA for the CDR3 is TGTGCCAGTAGTATCGACAGGACAGCCTACGAGCAGTACTTC. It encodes CASSIDRTAYEQYF.

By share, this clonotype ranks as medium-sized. CDR3 bases: TGTGCCAGCACCCGGGACAGGGCGGCAAATACGCAGTATTTT. Translation: CASTRDRAANTQYF. This chain uses TRBV7-2 with TRBJ2-3; 9 bases fit TRBD1. The CDR3 has 14 amino acids. Unmatched junction bases numbered 9, after V lost 7 bases and J lost 7 bases. Germline V gene sequence: CDR1 SGHTA, CDR2 FQGNSA.

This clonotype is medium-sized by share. This CDR3 reads CASSRDTGGPQHF. The CDR3 nucleotides are TGTGCCAGTAGTCGGGACACCGGCGGGCCCCAGCATTTT. The gene calls are TRBV19 and TRBJ1-5, with a tentative D call TRBD1 (6 bases). The germline V gene encodes CDR1 LNHDA and CDR2 SQIVND (reference sequence). V was cut by 5 bases and J by 9 bases, with 14 bases left in between. There are 13 residues in the CDR3.

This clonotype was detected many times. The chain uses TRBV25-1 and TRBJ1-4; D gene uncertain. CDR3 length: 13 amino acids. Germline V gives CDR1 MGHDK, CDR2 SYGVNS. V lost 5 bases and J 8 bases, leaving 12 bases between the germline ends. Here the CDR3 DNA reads TGTGCCAGCAGTCCTTCTGGGCAGGAAAAACTGTTTTTT. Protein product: CASSPSGQEKLFF.

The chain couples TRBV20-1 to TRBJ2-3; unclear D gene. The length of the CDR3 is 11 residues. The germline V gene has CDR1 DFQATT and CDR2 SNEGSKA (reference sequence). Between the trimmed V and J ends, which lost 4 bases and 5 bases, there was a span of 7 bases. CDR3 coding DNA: TGCAGTGCTACTGAAGGAGATACGCAGTATTTT. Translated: CSATEGDTQYF.

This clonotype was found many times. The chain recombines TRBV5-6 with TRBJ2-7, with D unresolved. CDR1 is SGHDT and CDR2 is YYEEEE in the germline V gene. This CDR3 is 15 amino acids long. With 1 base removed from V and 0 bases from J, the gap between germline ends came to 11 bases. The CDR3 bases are TGTGCCAGCAGCTTGTGGTTGCGGAGCTCCTACGAGCAGTACTTC. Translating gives CASSLWLRSSYEQYF. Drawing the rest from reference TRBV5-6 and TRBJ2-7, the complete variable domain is DAGVTQSPTHLIKTRGQQVTLRCSPKSGHDTVSWYQQALGQGPQFIFQYYEEEERQRGNFPDRFSGHQFPNYSSELNVNALLLGDSALYLCASSLWLRSSYEQYFGPGTRLTVT.

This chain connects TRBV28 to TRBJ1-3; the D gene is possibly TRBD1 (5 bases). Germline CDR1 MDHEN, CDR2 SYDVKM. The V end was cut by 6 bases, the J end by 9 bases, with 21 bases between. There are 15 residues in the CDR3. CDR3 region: CASSGREGGRSTIYF. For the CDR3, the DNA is TGTGCCAGCAGCGGCAGGGAGGGAGGAAGGAGCACCATATATTTT.

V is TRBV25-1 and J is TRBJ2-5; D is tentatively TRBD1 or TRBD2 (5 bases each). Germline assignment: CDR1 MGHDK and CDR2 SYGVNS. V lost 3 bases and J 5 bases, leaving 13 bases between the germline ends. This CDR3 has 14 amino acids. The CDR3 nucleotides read TGTGCCAGCAGTGACCTCGGGGCCGGGGAGACCCAGTACTTC. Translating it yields CASSDLGAGETQYF. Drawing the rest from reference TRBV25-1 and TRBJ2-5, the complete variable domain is EADIYQTPRYLVIGTGKKITLECSQTMGHDKMYWYQQDPGMELHLIHYSYGVNSTEKGDLSSESTVSRIRTEHFPLTLESARPSHTSQYLCASSDLGAGETQYFGPGTRLLVL.

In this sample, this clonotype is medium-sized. The chain's CDR3 is CASSLAGGMGTGELFF. CDR3 DNA: TGTGCCAGCAGCTTAGCGGGAGGAATGGGCACCGGGGAGCTGTTTTTT. The rearrangement joins TRBV7-2 to TRBJ2-2; D possibly corresponds to TRBD2 (6 bases). V shed 0 bases and J shed 4 bases, with 12 bases lying between them. The CDR3 loop spans 16 amino acids. Germline values: CDR1 SGHTA, CDR2 FQGNSA.

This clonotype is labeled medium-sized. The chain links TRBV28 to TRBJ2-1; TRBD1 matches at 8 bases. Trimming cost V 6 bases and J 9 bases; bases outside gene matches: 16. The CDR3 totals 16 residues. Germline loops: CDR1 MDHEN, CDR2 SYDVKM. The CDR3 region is CASRTARTGIGGEQFF. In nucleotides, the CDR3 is TGTGCCAGCAGGACCGCGAGGACAGGGATTGGTGGTGAGCAGTTCTTC. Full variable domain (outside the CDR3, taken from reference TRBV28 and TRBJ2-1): DVKVTQSSRYLVKRTGEKVFLECVQDMDHENMFWYRQDPGLGLRLIYFSYDVKMKEKGDIPEGYSVSREKKERFSLILESASTNQTSMYLCASRTARTGIGGEQFFGPGTRLTVL.